These 18 T cell receptor beta chains originate from one sample sequenced in a study of PD-L1 blockade in urothelial cancer. Produced via immunoSEQ multiplex PCR; TCRdb's table is partial and in-frame only. The sample has approximately 55,000 clones, around 84% seen once. As to time point: pretreatment peripheral blood. The sample was PBMCs, taken around atezolizumab (anti-PD-L1) treatment. The receptors come from a man aged 60-69 years with urothelial cancer.

This chain joins TRBV16 and TRBJ1-1; 12 bases line up with TRBD1. The CDR3 length is 17 residues. The V and J ends lost 3 bases and 3 bases, in that order; junction bases with no gene match: 8. The germline V gene has CDR1 KGHSY and CDR2 FQNENV. The CDR3 is CASSHLGQGALHTEAFF. The CDR3, as DNA: TGTGCCAGCAGCCACTTGGGACAGGGGGCGCTTCACACTGAAGCTTTCTTT.

The chain employs TRBV6-5 and TRBJ1-1, with no clear D. The CDR3 consists of 14 residues. Trimming removed 2 bases at V and 8 bases at J, with 15 bases between. The V gene's germline CDR1 is MNHEY and CDR2 SVGAGI. The CDR3 protein is CASSYGGLGSEAFF. Here the CDR3 DNA reads TGTGCCAGCAGTTACGGCGGGTTGGGATCGGAAGCTTTCTTT.

The rearrangement joins TRBV5-4 to TRBJ2-6; possibly TRBD1 for D (5 bases). CDR1 and CDR2 from the germline V gene are SGHNT and YYREEE (reference sequence). Deletions cut 0 bases from V and 0 bases from J, with 7 bases between. The CDR3 spans 16 residues. The CDR3 loop is CASSLGGHSGANVLTF. Here the CDR3 DNA reads TGTGCCAGCAGCTTGGGGGGCCACTCTGGGGCCAACGTCCTGACTTTC.

The chain recombines TRBV5-1 with TRBJ1-1; D remains ambiguous. The V gene lost 4 bases and the J gene lost 2 bases, with 12 bases spanning the gap. CDR1 and CDR2 from the germline V gene are SGHRS and YFSETQ. The CDR3 consists of 14 residues. CDR3: CASSPELRNTEAFF. The CDR3 DNA sequence: TGCGCCAGCAGCCCTGAGTTAAGAAACACTGAAGCTTTCTTT.

The chain uses TRBV6-5 and TRBJ2-2; TRBD1 matches 8 bases. There are 15 residues in the CDR3. Germline trimming cut 6 bases from V and 1 base from J; bases unmatched to any gene: 4. Germline CDR1 is MNHEY and CDR2 is SVGAGI. The CDR3 loop reads CASSAGTGNTGELFF. The DNA for the CDR3 is TGTGCCAGCAGCGCCGGGACAGGGAACACCGGGGAGCTGTTTTTT.

In this sample, this clone turned up a few times. The chain carries TRBV5-1 and TRBJ1-2; 7 bases align to TRBD1. With 1 base clipped from V and 5 bases from J, the junction kept 5 bases outside the gene matches. This CDR3 has 14 residues. CDR1 is SGHRS, CDR2 YFSETQ, per germline. The CDR3 DNA is TGCGCCAGCAGCTTGACAGGGGAGGAATATGGCTACACCTTC. Translated: CASSLTGEEYGYTF.

The J gene is TRBJ2-3, the V gene TRBV4-2, with 14 bases aligning to TRBD2. The germline gives CDR1 LGHNA, CDR2 YNFKEQ. There are 18 residues in the CDR3. J lost 3 bases, V lost 4 bases, and 9 bases had no gene match. CDR3 sequence: CASSLGLAGGPGTDTQYF. The CDR3 DNA reads TGTGCCAGCAGCCTCGGACTAGCGGGGGGCCCGGGGACAGATACGCAGTATTTT.

This rearrangement joins TRBV7-3 to TRBJ2-1, with D possibly matching TRBD1 (5 bases). Looked up from germline, CDR1 is SGHTA and CDR2 is FQGTGA. V was pared by 4 bases and J by 0 bases, with 10 bases between. This CDR3 has 15 residues. The CDR3 bases are TGTGCCAGCAGCTACAGGACCGGCTCCTACAATGAGCAGTTCTTC. This sequence encodes CASSYRTGSYNEQFF.

V is TRBV6-1 and J is TRBJ2-3; possible D gene TRBD1, 5 bases. Trimming stripped 5 bases from V and 1 base from J, with 10 bases between. The CDR3 consists of 14 residues. Looked up from germline, CDR1 is MNHNS and CDR2 is SASEGT. CDR3 amino acids: CASSQGRGTDTQYF. The CDR3 nucleotides are TGTGCCAGCAGTCAGGGCCGCGGCACAGATACGCAGTATTTT.

This rearrangement joins TRBV10-3 to TRBJ1-2, with 9 bases identical to TRBD1. The CDR3 has 13 amino acids. Germline loops: CDR1 ENHRY, CDR2 SYGVKD. Unmatched junction bases numbered 5, after V lost 6 bases and J lost 6 bases. For the CDR3, the DNA is TGTGCCATCAGGACAGGGGGGACAAATGGCTACACCTTC. Translated, it gives CAIRTGGTNGYTF.

Here the CDR3 reads CASREPGQGSGELFF. The CDR3 DNA reads as TGCGCCAGCAGGGAACCGGGACAGGGGTCCGGGGAGCTGTTTTTT. The rearrangement uses TRBV5-1 and TRBJ2-2, with 10 bases aligning to TRBD1. Germline values: CDR1 SGHRS, CDR2 YFSETQ. The CDR3 is 15 residues long. V trimming: 5 bases; J trimming: 6 bases; junction bases outside the gene matches: 7.

The chain joins TRBV5-1 to TRBJ1-4, with TRBD1 matching 8 bases. CDR3 length: 16 amino acids. CDR1 and CDR2 from the germline V gene are SGHRS and YFSETQ. V gave up 3 bases and J gave up 4 bases; unmatched junction bases: 8. The CDR3 sequence is CASSSFGTGYNEKLFF. The CDR3 DNA reads TGCGCCAGCAGCTCGTTCGGGACAGGATATAATGAAAAACTGTTTTTT.

V usage is TRBV5-1 and J usage is TRBJ2-2, with TRBD1 matching over 8 bases. The CDR3 has 14 amino acids. Trimming took 5 bases from V and 5 from J; bases not matched to a gene: 5. CDR1 and CDR2 (germline): SGHRS, YFSETQ. This CDR3 is CASRGQGGTGELFF. In DNA form, the CDR3 reads TGCGCCAGCAGAGGACAGGGTGGTACCGGGGAGCTGTTTTTT.

The chain couples TRBV6-6 to TRBJ1-2; D possibly corresponds to TRBD1 (6 bases). CDR3 length equals 12 residues. V lost 5 bases to trimming and J lost 8 bases, with 12 bases between them. CDR1 MNHNY and CDR2 SVGAGI come from the germline V gene (reference sequence). The chain's CDR3 is CASSLKGVGYTF. For the CDR3, the DNA is TGTGCCAGCAGTCTCAAGGGGGTCGGCTACACCTTC.

The chain joins TRBV5-6 to TRBJ2-3, with 10 bases aligning to TRBD1. V shed 1 base, J shed 0 bases, and the junction held 2 bases outside the gene matches. The CDR3 consists of 16 residues. Germline V CDR1 and CDR2: SGHDT, YYEEEE. The chain's CDR3 is CASSLPGQGSTDTQYF. CDR3 nucleotides: TGTGCCAGCAGCTTGCCGGGACAGGGGAGCACAGATACGCAGTATTTT.

This clone is labeled as medium-sized (0.01 to 0.1%). The chain couples TRBV7-9 to TRBJ1-4; 9 positions match TRBD1. This CDR3 region has 14 residues. Per the germline V gene, CDR1 is SEHNR and CDR2 is FQNEAQ (reference sequence). V lost 5 bases, J lost 7 bases, and 5 bases stayed unmatched. The CDR3 is CASSPGQGFEKLFF. Written as DNA, the CDR3 is TGTGCCAGCAGCCCGGGACAGGGTTTTGAAAAACTGTTTTTT.

This rearrangement joins TRBV6-6 to TRBJ2-7, with 14 bases aligning to TRBD2. The germline CDR1 and CDR2 sequences are MNHNY and SVGAGI (reference sequence). V shed 5 bases, J shed 7 bases, and the junction held 10 bases outside the gene matches. CDR3 length: 16 amino acids. The CDR3 nucleotides read TGTGCCAGCAGTGGAAGACTAGCGGGAGGGCCTTCTGAGCAGTACTTC. This encodes CASSGRLAGGPSEQYF.

The rearrangement joins TRBV30 to TRBJ1-5, with TRBD1 matching 9 bases. The germline CDR1 and CDR2 sequences are GTSNPN and SVGIG (reference sequence). Germline trimming cut 1 base from V and 0 bases from J; bases unmatched to any gene: 13. This CDR3 spans 19 amino acids. The CDR3 bases are TGTGCCTGGAGTGCCGGGACAGGGTTATATTCTCGTAGCAATCAGCCCCAGCATTTT. Translating it yields CAWSAGTGLYSRSNQPQHF.